The entry below gives a single T cell receptor beta chain sequence along with its context. As yet, its antigen is unknown. The identical CDR3 is also encoded by other nucleotide sequences in the sample. Using immunoSEQ multiplex PCR, the repertoire was profiled, and TCRdb retains in-frame clones only, with some absent. Among more than 2 million clones listed, 90% to 96% were seen once. CDR1 and CDR2 (germline): SGHRS, YFSETQ. J gave up 6 bases and V 0 bases, and 1 base lay outside the gene matches. The CDR3 length is 14 residues. Within Nashville, Tennessee resided all donors, each a Caucasian adult. CD4+ cells yielded CD45RA+ naive and CD45RA-negative memory subsets. The data belong to a study of shared clonotypes between healthy human individuals. Study outcomes and limitations: The expectation was that sequencing depth would affect clonotype sharing among donors. Only blood was sampled; tissue repertoires likely differ.

The receptor's source is a man between 18 and 29 years old in good health. Sequencing input: naive CD4+ T cells sorted from blood. Noted subset: CD45RA+ positively selected. V and J are TRBV5-1 and TRBJ2-7; 12 nucleotides line up with TRBD1. Here the CDR3 reads CASSLGGQGAEQYF. Here the CDR3 DNA reads TGCGCCAGCAGCTTGGGGGGACAGGGGGCCGAGCAGTACTTC.